The entry below gives a single T cell receptor (beta chain) sequence along with its context. Its cognate antigen has yet to be identified. Per-nucleotide qualities are absent, and no much larger clonotype sits a single base away. TCRbeta CDR3 regions were amplified from genomic DNA using the immunoSEQ Assay, a bias-controlled multiplex PCR. Regarding the original processing steps: The number of nucleated cells in each sample was estimated by amplification of reference gene primers within the assay. To quantify the absolute abundance of each unique TCRbeta CDR3 rearrangement, sequence reads were collapsed and filtered. For each sample, productive Simpson clonality was calculated by taking the square root of Simpson's diversity index across productive rearrangements. This is the immuneACCESS table as TCRdb keeps it, with only in-frame sequences that have V and J called. A part of the clones is gone; compared with another copy, unresolved V genes explain less than half, and the rest is unexplained. V and J calls and clone size come straight from that table; D and trimming were deduced from the DNA. Within this sample are a few hundred thousand clones, with approximately 88% of them counted one time only. The ten most abundant clones make up more than 8.5% of the sample.

The CDR3 starts with the cysteine, ends with the phenylalanine, and has 14 residues. Only the CDR3 portion is preserved as DNA: 42 bases, with reading frame beginning at the first base. CDR1 and CDR2 are drawn from the germline V gene: SGDLS, YYNGEE. V ends up 0 bases short and J 7 bases short, with an unmatched junction base count of 6. The data stem from a study of blood T cell repertoires in COVID-19 (dated by TCRdb to 2019 to 2021). Regarding the research as a whole: Samples from collaborators originated in the United States, Italy and Spain and spanned both the acute and convalescent phases of COVID-19. The prospective study material was composed of cDNA or gDNA derived from T cells, B-cell-depleted T cells, or PBMCs. Deeply sampled blood TCRbeta repertoires from subjects exposed to, actively infected with, or recovered from COVID-19 were included in the dataset. A freely available public database, intended as a resource for researchers studying the immune response to SARS-CoV-2, is where the repertoires were released. Samples were obtained from the ongoing ImmuneRACE study (first 160 participants) and from about 1,300 subjects provided by 6 global collaborators. The sample metadata nearly always contained a de-identified subject ID, COVID-19 status, age in years and sex. Where available, HLA class I and class II types were taken from metadata supplied by the sample provider and were not determined by assay-based typing. The research as a whole found: The amount of clinical and demographic metadata varied by source and participant and was provided uncurated.

Participants in the prospective study were aged roughly 18 to 100 years, lived in 20 to 30 United States geographic areas, and enrolled through a virtual design. In the prospective study, participants were assigned to cohorts based on the clinical history participants reported in a screening survey and a study questionnaire. Recovered participants in ImmuneRACE Cohort 3 were defined by two consecutive negative NP/OP PCR tests, clearance by a healthcare professional, or resolution of symptoms. In the prospective study, whole blood, serum and a nasopharyngeal or oropharyngeal swab were collected from each participant by mobile phlebotomists. Over a roughly 2-month period, participants in the prospective study had the option of providing additional blood draws and questionnaires. Prospective study blood samples were shipped either frozen or at room temperature before DNA extraction.

The specimen was PBMCs or T cells enriched from blood (not recorded which). The V gene is TRBV9 and the J gene is TRBJ1-2; a stretch of 7 junction bases matches TRBD1. This TCR came from a woman aged 18-35 years who had recovered from COVID-19. The CDR3 in this case is CASSVVEGARGYTF. The bases read TGTGCCAGCAGCGTAGTAGAGGGGGCGCGTGGCTACACCTTC. Reference TRBV9 and TRBJ1-2 genes cover what lies past the CDR3, so the full variable domain is DSGVTQTPKHLITATGQRVTLRCSPRSGDLSVYWYQQSLDQGLQFLIQYYNGEERAKGNILERFSAQQFPDLHSELNLSSLELGDSALYFCASSVVEGARGYTFGSGTRLTVV.